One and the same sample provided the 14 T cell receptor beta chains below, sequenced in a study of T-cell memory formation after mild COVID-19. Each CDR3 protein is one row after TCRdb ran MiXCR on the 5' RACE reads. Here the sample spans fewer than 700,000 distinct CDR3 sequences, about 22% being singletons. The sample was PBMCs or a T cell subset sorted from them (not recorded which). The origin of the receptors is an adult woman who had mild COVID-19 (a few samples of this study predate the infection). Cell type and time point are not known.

This CDR3 reads CASSPLAGGSSYEQYF. The CDR3 DNA is TGTGCCAGCAGCCCCCTAGCGGGAGGAAGTTCCTACGAGCAGTACTTC. The chain employs TRBV4-2 and TRBJ2-7; 11 bases agree with TRBD2. The CDR3 is 16 residues long. Germline CDR1 and CDR2: LGHNA and YNFKEQ. The J segment lost 1 base and the V segment lost 4 bases, leaving 6 bases of the junction unmatched.

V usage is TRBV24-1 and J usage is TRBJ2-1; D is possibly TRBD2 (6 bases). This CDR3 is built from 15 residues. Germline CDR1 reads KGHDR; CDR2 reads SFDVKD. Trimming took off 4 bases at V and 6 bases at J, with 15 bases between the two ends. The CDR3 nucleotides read TGTGCCACCAGTGACCCCGGAGGGCCGCGCAATGAGCAGTTCTTC. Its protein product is CATSDPGGPRNEQFF.

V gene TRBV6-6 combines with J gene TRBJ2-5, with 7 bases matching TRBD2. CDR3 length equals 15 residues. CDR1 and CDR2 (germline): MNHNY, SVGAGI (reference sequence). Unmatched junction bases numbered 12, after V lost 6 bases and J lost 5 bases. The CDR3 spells CASRGIAGDGETQYF. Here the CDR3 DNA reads TGTGCCAGCAGGGGGATCGCGGGAGATGGGGAGACCCAGTACTTC.

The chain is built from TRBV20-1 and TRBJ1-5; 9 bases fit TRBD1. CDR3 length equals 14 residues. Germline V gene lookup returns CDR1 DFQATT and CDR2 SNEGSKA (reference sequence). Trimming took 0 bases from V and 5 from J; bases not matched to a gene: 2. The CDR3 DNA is TGCAGTGCTAGAGAGGGGACAGGGTATCAGCCCCAGCATTTT. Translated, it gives CSAREGTGYQPQHF.

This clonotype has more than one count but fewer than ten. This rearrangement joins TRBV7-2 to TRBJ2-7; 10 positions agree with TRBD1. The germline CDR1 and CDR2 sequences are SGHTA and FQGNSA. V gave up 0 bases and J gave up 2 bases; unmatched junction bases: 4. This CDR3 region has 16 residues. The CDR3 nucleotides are TGTGCCAGCAGCTTAGCGTCGGGACAGGGGACCTACGAGCAGTACTTC. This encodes CASSLASGQGTYEQYF.

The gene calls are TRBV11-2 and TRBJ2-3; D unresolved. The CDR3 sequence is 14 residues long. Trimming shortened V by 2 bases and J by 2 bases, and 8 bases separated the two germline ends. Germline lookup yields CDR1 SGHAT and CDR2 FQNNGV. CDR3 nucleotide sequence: TGTGCCAGCAGCTTACGTTCGGCCACAGATACGCAGTATTTT. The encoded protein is CASSLRSATDTQYF.

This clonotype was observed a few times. The CDR3 loop is CSVTKNRDREAFF. The CDR3 nucleotides are TGCAGCGTCACAAAAAACCGGGACAGGGAAGCTTTCTTT. The chain employs TRBV29-1 and TRBJ1-1, with TRBD1 identical over 8 bases. Trimming took 6 bases from V and 8 from J; bases not matched to a gene: 11. CDR3 length: 13 residues. The V gene's germline CDR1 is SQVTM and CDR2 ANQGSEA.

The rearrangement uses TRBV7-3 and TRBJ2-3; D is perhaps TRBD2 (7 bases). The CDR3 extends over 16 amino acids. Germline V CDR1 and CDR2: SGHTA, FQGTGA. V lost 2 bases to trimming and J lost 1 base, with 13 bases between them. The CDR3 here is CASSLGGGRGTDTQYF. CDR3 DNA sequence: TGTGCCAGCAGCTTAGGCGGGGGCCGAGGCACAGATACGCAGTATTTT. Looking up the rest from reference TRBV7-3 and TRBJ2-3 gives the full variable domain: GAGVSQTPSNKVTEKGKYVELRCDPISGHTALYWYRQSLGQGPEFLIYFQGTGAADDSGLPNDRFFAVRPEGSVSTLKIQRTERGDSAVYLCASSLGGGRGTDTQYFGPGTRLTVL.

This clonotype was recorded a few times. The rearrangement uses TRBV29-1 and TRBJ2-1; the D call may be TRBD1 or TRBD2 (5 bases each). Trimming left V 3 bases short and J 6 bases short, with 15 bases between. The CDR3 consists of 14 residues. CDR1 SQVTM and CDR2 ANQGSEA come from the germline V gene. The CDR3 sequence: CSVEEGLGTNEQFF. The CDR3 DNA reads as TGCAGCGTTGAGGAAGGGCTAGGGACCAATGAGCAGTTCTTC.

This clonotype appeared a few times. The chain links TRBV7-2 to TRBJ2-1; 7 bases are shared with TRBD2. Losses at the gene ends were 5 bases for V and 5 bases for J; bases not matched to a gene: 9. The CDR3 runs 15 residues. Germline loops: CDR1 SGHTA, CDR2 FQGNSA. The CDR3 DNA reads TGTGCCAGCAGCGGGCGGCTAGCGGCTAACAATGAGCAGTTCTTC. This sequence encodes CASSGRLAANNEQFF.

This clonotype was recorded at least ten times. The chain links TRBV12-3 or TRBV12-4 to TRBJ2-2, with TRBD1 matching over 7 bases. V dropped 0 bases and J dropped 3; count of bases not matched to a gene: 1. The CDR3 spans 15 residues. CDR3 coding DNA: TGTGCCAGCAGTTTAGCCGGGACAGACACCGGGGAGCTGTTTTTT. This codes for CASSLAGTDTGELFF.

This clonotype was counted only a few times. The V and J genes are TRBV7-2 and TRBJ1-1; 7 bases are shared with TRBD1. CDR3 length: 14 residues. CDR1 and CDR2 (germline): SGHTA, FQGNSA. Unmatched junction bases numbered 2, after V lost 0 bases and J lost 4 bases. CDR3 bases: TGTGCCAGCAGCTTAGCTTACAGGGGCACTGAAGCTTTCTTT. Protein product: CASSLAYRGTEAFF.

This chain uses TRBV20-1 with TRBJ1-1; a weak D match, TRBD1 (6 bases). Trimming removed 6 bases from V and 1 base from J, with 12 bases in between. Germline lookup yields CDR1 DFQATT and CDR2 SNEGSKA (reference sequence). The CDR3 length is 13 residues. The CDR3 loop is CSAPTGQNTEAFF. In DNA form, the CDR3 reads TGCAGTGCCCCGACAGGACAGAACACTGAAGCTTTCTTT.

The CDR3 bases are TGCGCCAGCAGCCAAGAAAGCTTCGCTAGCGGCTACGAGCAGTACTTC. This encodes CASSQESFASGYEQYF. This chain joins TRBV4-1 and TRBJ2-7; 7 nucleotides align to TRBD2. Losses at the gene ends were 0 bases for V and 3 bases for J; bases not matched to a gene: 8. The CDR3 is made up of 16 amino acids. CDR1 MGHRA and CDR2 YSYEKL come from the germline V gene.